The 26 T cell receptor beta chains given below trace back to one sample, sequenced in a study of blood T cell repertoires in COVID-19 (dated by TCRdb to the early 2020s). The method behind the library was the immunoSEQ multiplex PCR assay. The clones in this table, taken by TCRdb from immuneACCESS, are in-frame only. Not every clone is retained; where verified, under half of the shortfall comes from an unresolved V gene, and the cause of the rest is unknown. The sample records some 250,000 clones, approximately 85% of which are singletons. Jointly, the top ten make up around 1.8% of the sample. Sample: PBMCs or T cells enriched from blood (not recorded which). The source is a woman in her forties or fifties who had recovered from COVID-19.

The chain uses TRBV28 and TRBJ1-1, with TRBD1 matching 10 bases. V lost 4 bases to trimming and J lost 5 bases; unmatched junction nucleotides: 7. Germline CDR1 and CDR2: MDHEN and SYDVKM. This CDR3 has 15 residues. CDR3 amino acids: CASSSARTGGTEAFF. DNA of the CDR3: TGTGCCAGCAGTTCAGCGCGGACAGGGGGGACTGAAGCTTTCTTT.

The rearrangement links TRBV5-4 to TRBJ1-2; no firm D call. In germline, CDR1 is SGHNT, CDR2 YYREEE (reference sequence). V lost 3 bases to trimming and J lost 4 bases, with 31 bases between them. The CDR3 is made up of 20 amino acids. The CDR3 coding sequence is TGTGCCAGCAGCTCGCGACGTGGTTCGGGGTCAGAGGATTATGGCTATGGCTACACCTTC. Residues: CASSSRRGSGSEDYGYGYTF. Variable domain in full (rest from reference TRBV5-4 and TRBJ1-2): ETGVTQSPTHLIKTRGQQVTLRCSSQSGHNTVSWYQQALGQGPQFIFQYYREEENGRGNFPPRFSGLQFPNYSSELNVNALELDDSALYLCASSSRRGSGSEDYGYGYTFGSGTRLTVV.

This chain joins TRBV10-3 and TRBJ1-4; D is possibly TRBD1 (5 bases). The CDR3 length is 14 residues. Trimming took off 10 bases at V and 6 bases at J, with 18 bases between the two ends. From germline, CDR1 is ENHRY and CDR2 SYGVKD. The CDR3 is CATQPGLRDEKLFF. The CDR3 region has the DNA TGTGCCACACAACCGGGACTACGGGATGAAAAACTGTTTTTT.

The sample holds a few counts of this clone. The chain uses TRBV5-1 and TRBJ2-1, with 9 bases that match TRBD1. The junction had 7 bases not matched to a gene; V was cut back by 1 base and J by 5 bases. This CDR3 spans 16 amino acids. Germline V CDR1 and CDR2: SGHRS, YFSETQ. As DNA, the CDR3 is TGCGCCAGCAGCTTGATGGGACAGGGACTGAACAATGAGCAGTTCTTC. As protein: CASSLMGQGLNNEQFF.

This clone was counted a single time. The CDR3 DNA follows: TGTGCCAGCAGAGCGGGAGGGGGCACCGGGGAGCTGTTTTTT. This sequence encodes CASRAGGGTGELFF. The chain employs TRBV9 and TRBJ2-2, with 10 bases lining up with TRBD2. This CDR3 has 14 residues. Trimming took 5 bases from V and 4 from J; bases not matched to a gene: 2. Germline V gene lookup returns CDR1 SGDLS and CDR2 YYNGEE.

V usage is TRBV11-1 and J usage is TRBJ1-5, with 9 bases aligning to TRBD1. CDR3 length: 13 residues. Germline values: CDR1 SGHAT, CDR2 FQDESV (reference sequence). The trim removed 5 bases at V and 7 bases at J, leaving 3 bases unmatched. The CDR3 DNA reads TGTGCCAGCAGCCGGACAGGGGAACAGCCCCAGCATTTT. Residues: CASSRTGEQPQHF.

The DNA for the CDR3 is TGTGCCAGCACCTCCGCGAGGGTGGTCTACGAGCAGTACTTC. Its protein is CASTSARVVYEQYF. This chain connects TRBV28 to TRBJ2-7, with D maybe TRBD2 (5 bases). The CDR3 consists of 14 residues. The germline V gene encodes CDR1 MDHEN and CDR2 SYDVKM. V lost 7 bases, J lost 3 bases, and 16 bases lay in between.

This clone was observed a single time. V usage is TRBV7-2 and J usage is TRBJ1-5; D uncertain. Between the trimmed V and J ends, which lost 5 bases and 10 bases, there was a span of 15 bases. This CDR3 has 13 residues. CDR1 SGHTA and CDR2 FQGNSA come from the germline V gene. Here the CDR3 DNA reads TGTGCCAGCAGCCCTAGTAGATTGGTTCCCCAGCATTTT. This sequence encodes CASSPSRLVPQHF.

The CDR3 DNA follows: TGTGCCAGCAGGGCGGACAGGGCATCTGAAGCTTTCTTT. Translating gives CASRADRASEAFF. The V and J genes are TRBV6-5 and TRBJ1-1; 8 bases match TRBD1. The germline V gene has CDR1 MNHEY and CDR2 SVGAGI. V dropped 6 bases and J dropped 6; count of bases not matched to a gene: 6. The CDR3 spans 13 residues.

V and J are TRBV11-2 and TRBJ1-3, with D unresolved. Between the trimmed V and J ends, which lost 5 bases and 6 bases, there was a span of 8 bases. The CDR3 loop spans 12 amino acids. The germline V gene encodes CDR1 SGHAT and CDR2 FQNNGV. The chain's CDR3 is CASSPNSNTIYF. CDR3 DNA: TGTGCCAGCAGCCCGAACTCAAACACCATATATTTT.

The chain couples TRBV30 to TRBJ1-1; no clear D gene. In germline, CDR1 is GTSNPN, CDR2 SVGIG (reference sequence). V lost 4 bases and J 3 bases, leaving 3 bases between the germline ends. The CDR3 has 10 residues. CDR3 region: CAWTYTEAFF. CDR3 nucleotide sequence: TGTGCCTGGACTTACACTGAAGCTTTCTTT. Filled out from reference TRBV30 and TRBJ1-1, the complete variable domain reads SQTIHQWPATLVQPVGSPLSLECTVEGTSNPNLYWYRQAAGRGLQLLFYSVGIGQISSEVPQNLSASRPQDRQFILSSKKLLLSDSGFYLCAWTYTEAFFGQGTRLTVV.

This chain links TRBV7-2 with TRBJ1-5, with unresolved D. This CDR3 spans 15 amino acids. Trimming cost V 2 bases and J 4 bases, with 12 bases left between them. CDR1 and CDR2 from the germline V gene are SGHTA and FQGNSA. The CDR3 sequence is CASSLRFGSNQPQHF. CDR3 nucleotide sequence: TGTGCCAGCAGCTTACGGTTTGGTTCGAATCAGCCCCAGCATTTT.

The genes are TRBV28 and TRBJ1-2, with D possibly TRBD1 on 5 matching bases. The length of the CDR3 is 15 residues. The V and J ends lost 3 bases and 5 bases respectively, with 16 bases between them. Germline values: CDR1 MDHEN, CDR2 SYDVKM. For the CDR3, the DNA is TGTGCCAGCAGTTTCCCAGGGAAAGGTAGTTATGGCTACACCTTC. It is translated as CASSFPGKGSYGYTF.

The V call is TRBV3-1 (or the pseudogene TRBV3-2), the J call TRBJ2-7; D possibly corresponds to TRBD2 (6 bases). This CDR3 spans 17 amino acids. With 0 bases removed from V and 1 base from J, the gap between germline ends came to 16 bases. Germline lookup yields CDR1 LGHDT and CDR2 YNNKEL (reference sequence). The CDR3 is CASSQDERRGKSYEQYF. CDR3 DNA: TGTGCCAGCAGCCAAGATGAGAGGCGGGGCAAGTCCTACGAGCAGTACTTC.

The chain employs TRBV4-1 and TRBJ2-7; 11 positions match TRBD1. V lost 2 bases, J lost 3 bases, and 3 bases stayed unmatched. Germline CDR1 MGHRA, CDR2 YSYEKL. The CDR3 covers 15 residues. The CDR3 DNA is TGCGCCAGCAGCCAATCCGGGACAGGGGGCTACGAGCAGTACTTC. As protein: CASSQSGTGGYEQYF.

The rearrangement joins TRBV27 to TRBJ1-5, with D possibly being TRBD1 (6 bases). This CDR3 has 15 amino acids. Germline V lookup: CDR1 MNHEY, CDR2 SMNVEV (reference sequence). Trimming stripped 1 base from V and 6 bases from J, with 13 bases between. CDR3: CASSLLGGQGQPQHF. DNA for the CDR3: TGTGCCAGCAGTTTATTGGGGGGGCAAGGTCAGCCCCAGCATTTT.

The J gene is TRBJ2-1, the V gene TRBV27, with 7 bases lining up with TRBD2. Looked up from germline, CDR1 is MNHEY and CDR2 is SMNVEV (reference sequence). The V gene end was trimmed by 4 bases and the J gene end by 1 base; junction bases not matched to a gene: 7. The CDR3 totals 16 residues. The CDR3 here is CASSSSGGWSYNEQFF. For the CDR3, the DNA is TGTGCCAGCAGTTCCTCCGGGGGGTGGTCCTACAATGAGCAGTTCTTC.

The chain joins TRBV7-8 to TRBJ2-7; possible D gene TRBD1, 6 bases. CDR1 and CDR2 (germline): SGHVS, FQNEAQ. This CDR3 is 14 amino acids long. Between the trimmed V and J ends, which lost 1 base and 3 bases, there was a span of 10 bases. The DNA of the CDR3 is TGTGCCAGCAGCTTAGACAGGGATGGCTACGAGCAGTACTTC. Translation gives CASSLDRDGYEQYF.

This chain joins TRBV11-1 and TRBJ2-3, with TRBD1 matching 7 bases. This CDR3 is 15 amino acids long. With V trimmed by 5 bases and J by 1 base, 6 bases remained unmatched. CDR1 and CDR2 from the germline V gene are SGHAT and FQDESV (reference sequence). CDR3 nucleotide sequence: TGTGCCAGCAGCCACTGGACAGGAGGCACAGATACGCAGTATTTT. It translates to CASSHWTGGTDTQYF.

The genes are TRBV6-5 and TRBJ2-7, with TRBD1 identical over 9 bases. The CDR3 length is 15 residues. With V trimmed by 4 bases and J by 1 base, 5 bases remained unmatched. Germline V gene data show CDR1 as MNHEY and CDR2 as SVGAGI. CDR3 in DNA: TGTGCCAGCAGTTCTCGGGGACAGGGATCCTACGAGCAGTACTTC. This sequence encodes CASSSRGQGSYEQYF.

The chain is built from TRBV19 and TRBJ2-1; perhaps TRBD1 as D (5 bases). This CDR3 is built from 13 residues. Germline V CDR1 and CDR2: LNHDA, SQIVND (reference sequence). Trimming took 3 bases from V and 6 from J, leaving 9 bases between them. The CDR3 DNA follows: TGTGCCAGTAGTATTGGGGCCCTCAATGAGCAGTTCTTC. Translated, it gives CASSIGALNEQFF.

The chain couples TRBV6-4 to TRBJ1-2, with TRBD1 identical over 7 bases. Germline CDR1 is MRHNA and CDR2 is SNTAGT. The V and J ends lost 6 bases and 5 bases, in that order; junction bases with no gene match: 9. The CDR3 is 14 residues long. CDR3 DNA: TGTGCCAGCAGACGAACAGGGGATCCTTATGGCTACACCTTC. This codes for CASRRTGDPYGYTF.

The rearrangement joins TRBV28 to TRBJ1-1; the D is unclear. CDR3 length: 13 amino acids. V was pared by 7 bases and J by 8 bases, with 17 bases between. Germline loops: CDR1 MDHEN, CDR2 SYDVKM. CDR3 sequence reads: CASTQWESREAFF. The CDR3 nucleotides are TGTGCCAGCACTCAATGGGAGTCCAGAGAAGCTTTCTTT.

J is TRBJ1-4 and V is TRBV19; 8 bases align to TRBD1. CDR1 is LNHDA and CDR2 is SQIVND in the germline V gene (reference sequence). This CDR3 has 16 amino acids. Losses at the gene ends were 7 bases for V and 7 bases for J; bases not matched to a gene: 14. The DNA of the CDR3 is TGTGCCAGTACCCTAAAAGTCCCGGGACAGGCTGAAAAACTGTTTTTT. This translates into CASTLKVPGQAEKLFF.

This chain joins TRBV7-2 and TRBJ1-2; a weak D match, TRBD1 (5 bases). The CDR3 extends over 15 amino acids. Germline V gene sequence: CDR1 SGHTA, CDR2 FQGNSA. The V end was cut by 1 base, the J end by 7 bases, with 16 bases between. In nucleotides, the CDR3 is TGTGCCAGCAGCTTAGTGTTCGGCAGGGCCGCTGGCTACACCTTC. Translated: CASSLVFGRAAGYTF.

The gene calls are TRBV28 and TRBJ2-7, with a possible D match to TRBD1 (6 bases). Germline CDR1 reads MDHEN; CDR2 reads SYDVKM. V lost 5 bases and J 13 bases, leaving 18 bases between the germline ends. There are 12 residues in the CDR3. The CDR3 protein is CASSGLVGAGYF. The CDR3 DNA sequence: TGTGCCAGCAGTGGCCTCGTGGGGGCGGGTTACTTC.